Below, 11 T cell receptor beta chains from the same sample are listed, as sequenced in a study of blood T cell repertoires in COVID-19. The assay was immunoSEQ multiplex PCR, and TCRdb's table has in-frame clones only and misses some. The repertoire holds some 41,000 clones, with 81% as singletons. Sequencing input: peripheral blood. All receptors come from a man aged 35-49 years with active or convalescent COVID-19.

The chain joins TRBV11-2 to TRBJ1-6; 8 bases fit TRBD1. The V gene end was trimmed by 2 bases and the J gene end by 4 bases; junction bases not matched to a gene: 10. Germline V CDR1 and CDR2: SGHAT, FQNNGV. This CDR3 has 18 amino acids. The CDR3 DNA follows: TGTGCCAGCAGCTTACGACAGGGGTTGGGGAATTATAATTCACCCCTCCACTTT. It codes for CASSLRQGLGNYNSPLHF.

The gene calls are TRBV20-1 and TRBJ2-5; TRBD2 agrees at 8 bases. The CDR3 loop spans 13 amino acids. V lost 3 bases to trimming and J lost 7 bases; unmatched junction nucleotides: 7. Germline V gene lookup returns CDR1 DFQATT and CDR2 SNEGSKA (reference sequence). The CDR3 DNA reads as TGCAGTGCTAGTAGCGGGGTGGGGGGGACCCAGTACTTC. Translated: CSASSGVGGTQYF.

The rearrangement joins TRBV11-2 to TRBJ2-3, with 7 bases aligning to TRBD2. Trimming took 0 bases from V and 4 from J; bases not matched to a gene: 7. CDR3 length: 16 residues. CDR1 SGHAT and CDR2 FQNNGV come from the germline V gene. This chain's CDR3 is CASSLDIRRGADTQYF. The CDR3 nucleotides read TGTGCCAGCAGCTTAGATATACGACGGGGGGCAGATACGCAGTATTTT.

The chain joins TRBV3-1 (or the pseudogene TRBV3-2) to TRBJ2-1, with 7 bases matching TRBD2. Germline V gives CDR1 LGHDT, CDR2 YNNKEL (reference sequence). The CDR3 length is 15 residues. The V gene end was trimmed by 0 bases and the J gene end by 6 bases; junction bases not matched to a gene: 5. The CDR3 sequence: CASSQDLTSTNEQFF. CDR3 in DNA: TGTGCCAGCAGCCAAGATTTGACTAGCACCAATGAGCAGTTCTTC.

The DNA of the CDR3 is TGTGCCAGCAGCTCGCGAGGGCCGGGACAGGGTATTACCAATGAGCAGTTCTTC. Translation gives CASSSRGPGQGITNEQFF. The V call is TRBV9, the J call TRBJ2-1; 9 positions match TRBD1. This CDR3 has 18 residues. Germline-derived CDR1 and CDR2 are SGDLS and YYNGEE. The V and J ends lost 4 bases and 6 bases, in that order; junction bases with no gene match: 17.

The V and J genes are TRBV5-1 and TRBJ2-7; 7 nucleotides agree with TRBD1. The V segment lost 0 bases and the J segment 3 bases; nucleotides outside the gene matches: 12. The CDR3 runs 17 residues. Per the germline V gene, CDR1 is SGHRS and CDR2 is YFSETQ. The CDR3 DNA reads TGCGCCAGCAGCTTGGGGGGCCTCCGGGACAGCGACTACGAGCAGTACTTC. Residues: CASSLGGLRDSDYEQYF.

The chain recombines TRBV10-3 with TRBJ2-2; 8 nucleotides agree with TRBD2. In germline, CDR1 is ENHRY, CDR2 SYGVKD. V dropped 4 bases and J dropped 0; count of bases not matched to a gene: 4. The CDR3 has 16 residues. CDR3 DNA sequence: TGTGCCATCAGTGCTGGGACTAGTGCGAACACCGGGGAGCTGTTTTTT. This gives the protein CAISAGTSANTGELFF.

This chain connects TRBV2 to TRBJ1-5; 8 bases match TRBD1. With V trimmed by 6 bases and J by 7 bases, 5 bases remained unmatched. Germline loops: CDR1 SNHLY, CDR2 FYNNEI. The CDR3 consists of 13 residues. For the CDR3, the DNA is TGTGCCAGCAGCAGGGGGCTGGGACAGCCCCAGCATTTT. Translating gives CASSRGLGQPQHF. The whole variable domain, remainder taken from reference TRBV2 and TRBJ1-5, is EPEVTQTPSHQVTQMGQEVILRCVPISNHLYFYWYRQILGQKVEFLVSFYNNEISEKSEIFDDQFSVERPDGSNFTLKIRSTKLEDSAMYFCASSRGLGQPQHFGDGTRLSIL.

The chain uses TRBV28 and TRBJ2-7; tentative D call: TRBD1 (6 bases). The CDR3 contains 16 residues. The V end lost 2 bases, the J end lost 0 bases, and 14 bases lay between the germline ends. Germline lookup yields CDR1 MDHEN and CDR2 SYDVKM. The CDR3 bases are TGTGCCAGCAGTTTAGGGGACGGACAGACCTCCTACGAGCAGTACTTC. This encodes CASSLGDGQTSYEQYF.

V gene TRBV6-5 combines with J gene TRBJ1-2; 9 nucleotides align to TRBD1. The CDR3 runs 15 residues. V lost 6 bases and J lost 5; bases outside the gene matches: 10. Germline CDR1 reads MNHEY; CDR2 reads SVGAGI. This CDR3 reads CASRNPGQGSYGYTF. The CDR3 DNA reads TGTGCCAGCAGAAACCCGGGACAGGGATCGTATGGCTACACCTTC.

This chain links TRBV7-2 with TRBJ2-6, with D perhaps matching TRBD1 (6 bases). The CDR3 covers 16 residues. Germline V gene lookup returns CDR1 SGHTA and CDR2 FQGNSA. The V end lost 5 bases, the J end lost 0 bases, and 11 bases lay between the germline ends. The CDR3 spells CASSLGRGSGANVLTF. The CDR3 DNA sequence: TGTGCCAGCAGCCTCGGCAGGGGCTCTGGGGCCAACGTCCTGACTTTC.